Below are 15 T cell receptor beta chains sequenced from a single sample in a study of T cell responses to AZD1222 COVID-19 vaccine. Repertoires were generated with immunoSEQ multiplex PCR, while TCRdb's copy carries only in-frame clones and drops some. The sample records 120,000 to 150,000 clones, under 95% being singletons. The sequencing used peripheral blood, collected on day 0 of AZD1222 vaccination. These receptors came from an adult in good health.

Details on this clone: Other nucleotide sequences from this sample produce the same CDR3. The chain joins TRBV6-2 or TRBV6-3 to TRBJ2-2; unclear D gene. Germline V gene sequence: CDR1 MNHEY, CDR2 SVGEGT. Deletions cut 5 bases from V and 2 bases from J, with 3 bases between. This CDR3 is 12 amino acids long. CDR3 sequence (DNA): TGTGCCAGCAGTCCCAACACCGGGGAGCTGTTTTTT. Residues: CASSPNTGELFF.

The chain carries TRBV11-2 and TRBJ2-4, with unresolved D. Germline V CDR1 and CDR2: SGHAT, FQNNGV. Trimming shortened V by 0 bases and J by 0 bases, and 12 bases separated the two germline ends. The CDR3 extends over 17 amino acids. The CDR3 is CASSLDWAALAKNIQYF. The CDR3 DNA reads TGTGCCAGCAGCTTAGATTGGGCAGCGTTAGCCAAAAACATTCAGTACTTC.

J is TRBJ1-4 and V is TRBV19; a possible D gene is TRBD1 (6 bases). The CDR3 length is 15 residues. Germline V CDR1 and CDR2: LNHDA, SQIVND (reference sequence). With 2 bases removed from V and 4 bases from J, the gap between germline ends came to 11 bases. The CDR3 DNA reads TGTGCCAGTAGTATAATCGGACAGATTAATGAAAAACTGTTTTTT. It yields the protein CASSIIGQINEKLFF.

The chain couples TRBV6-4 to TRBJ1-2, with 8 nucleotides matching TRBD1. Germline V gene sequence: CDR1 MRHNA, CDR2 SNTAGT. The J segment lost 8 bases and the V segment lost 6 bases, leaving 8 bases of the junction unmatched. The CDR3 is 13 residues long. The CDR3 protein is CASSAGTGLGYTF. The CDR3, as DNA: TGTGCCAGCAGCGCCGGGACAGGCCTCGGCTACACCTTC.

V gene TRBV6-6 combines with J gene TRBJ2-7, with 8 bases lining up with TRBD2. CDR3 length equals 14 residues. J lost 3 bases, V lost 7 bases, and 8 bases had no gene match. Germline V gene lookup returns CDR1 MNHNY and CDR2 SVGAGI (reference sequence). CDR3 amino acids: CASKQAGDNYEQYF. In DNA form, the CDR3 reads TGTGCCAGCAAGCAAGCGGGAGATAACTACGAGCAGTACTTC.

This rearrangement joins TRBV10-3 to TRBJ1-4; D gene unclear. The CDR3 is 17 amino acids. Germline V gene lookup returns CDR1 ENHRY and CDR2 SYGVKD. V was trimmed by 0 bases and J by 4 bases, leaving 15 bases between them. CDR3 bases: TGTGCCATCAGTGAGTCATCGACCGGACTGGATAATGAAAAACTGTTTTTT. Its protein product is CAISESSTGLDNEKLFF.

The chain links TRBV3-1 (or the pseudogene TRBV3-2) to TRBJ1-6; possible D gene TRBD1, 6 bases. The CDR3 is 13 amino acids. The V gene's germline CDR1 is LGHDT and CDR2 YNNKEL (reference sequence). V lost 6 bases to trimming and J lost 9 bases, with 12 bases between them. In DNA form, the CDR3 reads TGTGCCAGCAGTGGGGGCCCCACTTCACCCCTCCACTTT. This translates into CASSGGPTSPLHF.

This chain uses TRBV7-2 with TRBJ1-6, with TRBD1 identical over 10 bases. Per germline, CDR1 SGHTA and CDR2 FQGNSA. CDR3 length: 15 residues. The ends lost 3 bases at V and 8 bases at J; junction bases unmatched: 4. In DNA form, the CDR3 reads TGTGCCAGCAGCTTTCCGGGACAGGGGTATTCACCCCTCCACTTT. It yields the protein CASSFPGQGYSPLHF.

The V gene is TRBV7-3, the J gene TRBJ1-6; no reliable D call. V was trimmed by 8 bases and J by 0 bases, leaving 5 bases between them. From germline, CDR1 is SGHTA and CDR2 FQGTGA. CDR3 size: 13 residues. The CDR3 protein is CASADSYNSPLHF. As DNA, the CDR3 is TGTGCCAGCGCGGACTCCTATAATTCACCCCTCCACTTT. Supplemented by reference TRBV7-3 and TRBJ1-6, the full variable domain reads GAGVSQTPSNKVTEKGKYVELRCDPISGHTALYWYRQSLGQGPEFLIYFQGTGAADDSGLPNDRFFAVRPEGSVSTLKIQRTERGDSAVYLCASADSYNSPLHFGNGTRLTVT.

The J gene is TRBJ1-1, the V gene TRBV5-1; 8 bases align to TRBD1. The CDR3 is 14 residues long. Germline loops: CDR1 SGHRS, CDR2 YFSETQ. Germline trimming cut 4 bases from V and 4 bases from J; bases unmatched to any gene: 6. This CDR3 is CASSLRQGPTEAFF. The CDR3 DNA reads as TGCGCCAGCAGCCTACGACAGGGGCCCACTGAAGCTTTCTTT.

The rearrangement links TRBV15 to TRBJ1-4; maybe TRBD1 (6 bases). CDR3 size: 16 residues. The germline gives CDR1 LNHNV, CDR2 YYDKDF (reference sequence). V dropped 1 base and J dropped 3 bases, with 12 bases sitting between them. CDR3 DNA sequence: TGTGCCACCAGCAGAGTGGTTGGACAGCCTAATGAAAAACTGTTTTTT. Residues: CATSRVVGQPNEKLFF. Drawing the rest from reference TRBV15 and TRBJ1-4, the complete variable domain is DAMVIQNPRYQVTQFGKPVTLSCSQTLNHNVMYWYQQKSSQAPKLLFHYYDKDFNNEADTPDNFQSRRPNTSFCFLDIRSPGLGDTAMYLCATSRVVGQPNEKLFFGSGTQLSVL.

The chain links TRBV5-1 to TRBJ2-1; D is possibly TRBD1 (5 bases). Germline V lookup: CDR1 SGHRS, CDR2 YFSETQ. This CDR3 region has 15 residues. V lost 5 bases and J 11 bases, leaving 23 bases between the germline ends. This CDR3 is CASSLWGGAGNKQFF. The DNA for the CDR3 is TGCGCCAGCAGTCTCTGGGGCGGCGCCGGTAATAAGCAGTTCTTC. The full variable domain, with the rest looked up from reference TRBV5-1 and TRBJ2-1, is KAGVTQTPRYLIKTRGQQVTLSCSPISGHRSVSWYQQTPGQGLQFLFEYFSETQRNKGNFPGRFSGRQFSNSRSEMNVSTLELGDSALYLCASSLWGGAGNKQFFGPGTRLTVL.

This clone was counted a few times. In nucleotides, the CDR3 is TGCGCCAGCAGCCAAGTGGGACCAGATACGCAGTATTTT. Residues: CASSQVGPDTQYF. The chain has TRBV4-1 and TRBJ2-3; the D call may be TRBD1 or TRBD2 (5 bases each). Per the germline V gene, CDR1 is MGHRA and CDR2 is YSYEKL. The CDR3 consists of 13 residues. V was trimmed by 1 base and J by 4 bases, leaving 6 bases between them.

The V gene is TRBV3-1 (or the pseudogene TRBV3-2), the J gene TRBJ2-5; 8 bases are a match to TRBD2. The junction had 11 bases not matched to a gene; V was cut back by 1 base and J by 4 bases. The CDR3 covers 17 residues. The germline V gene encodes CDR1 LGHDT and CDR2 YNNKEL (reference sequence). The CDR3 here is CASSQVGGSLAGETQYF. For the CDR3, the DNA is TGTGCCAGCAGCCAAGTCGGGGGCTCCCTAGCGGGAGAGACCCAGTACTTC.

V is TRBV4-1 and J is TRBJ1-4; D perhaps matches TRBD1 (6 bases). Germline lookup yields CDR1 MGHRA and CDR2 YSYEKL. This CDR3 is built from 14 residues. Trimming pared 3 bases from V and 8 bases from J, leaving 13 bases between. This chain's CDR3 is CASSQTGFREKLFF. The CDR3, as DNA: TGCGCCAGCAGCCAGACAGGTTTTCGCGAAAAACTGTTTTTT.